The rows below give T cell receptor beta chains drawn from one sample of a study of T-cell reconstitution after alpha-beta-depleted transplantation in children. Using its own MiXCR run on the PCR reads, TCRdb lists one record per CDR3 protein. The profile shows 450,000 to 700,000 distinct CDR3 sequences, 25% to 30% of them singletons. The specimen was PBMCs, collected before TCRalphabeta/CD19-depleted stem cell transplant. The receptors shown here come from a boy in the first two years of life with Wiskott-Aldrich syndrome, due to receive a stem cell transplant. CDR3s include the opening cysteine and the closing phenylalanine or tryptophan. The D gene is left open where the match is weak. The size entry is marked missing in some rows and otherwise reads once, few, many or a size class.

abundance,v_gene,d_gene,CDR3aa
few,TRBV5-6,.,CASSWQTQGGYNEQFF
many,TRBV5-1,.,CASSLEGGNQPQHF
.,TRBV5-1,TRBD1,CATSKDRGTYNEQFF
.,TRBV2,.,CASSETRQNNSPLHF
few,TRBV10-3,TRBD1,CAIIKDRGGKAFF
few,TRBV12-3/TRBV12-4,.,CASSQGKLSEKLFF
.,TRBV24-1,.,CATSDKKTEYNEQFF
few,TRBV12-3/TRBV12-4,.,CASSYRYTGELFF
.,TRBV20-1,TRBD2,CSARELAGVTEQYF
few,TRBV5-1,TRBD1,CASRPGQGVYGYTF
.,TRBV30,TRBD2,CAWEATSGLYEQFF
.,TRBV20-1,.,CSASRTGRETQYF
few,TRBV7-2,.,CASSRDTLNQPQHF
.,TRBV5-5,.,CASSSDWRYGYTF
.,TRBV6-5,TRBD2,CASGYSGTSGSTDTQYF
.,TRBV24-1,TRBD2,CATSDSVPTSGSSYNEQFF
.,TRBV3-1,TRBD2,CASSQDRLAGAETQYF
few,TRBV5-1,TRBD1,CASSLEGTVSYEQYF
.,TRBV10-3,.,CAISELANTGELFF
few,TRBV11-2,TRBD2,CASSYLAGAVWNEQFF
.,TRBV7-8,.,CASSPTAYEQYF
.,TRBV29-1,.,CSVGQLEAFF